Sequencing of this T cell receptor beta chain was carried out in a study of blood T cell repertoires in COVID-19. In this sample, this clone turned up once. Assay: immunoSEQ multiplex PCR; the TCRdb copy retains only in-frame clones and omits some. The repertoire holds around 97,000 clones, with approximately 89% as singletons. The germline gives CDR1 SGHRS, CDR2 YFSETQ. V lost 10 bases, J lost 5 bases, and 18 bases lay in between. This CDR3 region has 14 residues. This chain links TRBV5-1 with TRBJ2-2, with D perhaps TRBD1 (8 bases). The origin of this receptor is a woman aged 80 or over in a cohort sampled during active COVID-19. Input material: peripheral blood. This chain's CDR3 is CARAEQGGTGELFF. In DNA, the CDR3 is TGCGCCCGCGCGGAACAGGGGGGGACCGGGGAGCTGTTTTTT.